The clone carrying this TCR beta chain was picked up many times. Its specificity is not known. These data are taken from a study of identical twins. Points from the study as a whole: Within cord blood, abundant beta clonotypes carried fewer insertions, but memory repertoires showed no such trend.

The cDNA had a unique molecular identifier and a template-switch universal primer site. TCRdb called the 5' RACE reads again in MiXCR, with one record for every CDR3 protein. Of hundreds of thousands of distinct CDR3 sequences listed, around 21% are singletons. These data are also associated with another study on T cells expressing NK-cell markers.

This clonotype was sampled from a young woman in good health. Sequencing used PBMCs.

The CDR3 DNA reads as TGTGCCAGCAGGGGAGGCTATGGCTACACCTTC. Translation: CASRGGYGYTF. V is TRBV12-3 or TRBV12-4 and J is TRBJ1-2; D gene unclear. V dropped 6 bases and J dropped 4 bases, with 6 bases sitting between them. The CDR3 totals 11 residues.